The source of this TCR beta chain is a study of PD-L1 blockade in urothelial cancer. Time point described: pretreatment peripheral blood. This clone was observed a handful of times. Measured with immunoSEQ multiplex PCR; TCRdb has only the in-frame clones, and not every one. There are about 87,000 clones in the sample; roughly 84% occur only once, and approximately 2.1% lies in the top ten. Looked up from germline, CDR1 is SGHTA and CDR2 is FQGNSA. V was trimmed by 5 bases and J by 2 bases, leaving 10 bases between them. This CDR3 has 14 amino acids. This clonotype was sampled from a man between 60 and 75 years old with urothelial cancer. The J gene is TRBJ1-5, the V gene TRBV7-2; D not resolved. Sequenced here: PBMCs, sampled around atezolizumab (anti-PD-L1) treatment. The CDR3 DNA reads TGTGCCAGCAGCGCCGGTCAGGGCAATCAGCCCCAGCATTTT. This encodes CASSAGQGNQPQHF.